These 8 T cell receptor beta chains were sequenced from one sample in a study of cytomegalovirus exposure and HLA in healthy donors. Amplification used 60 Vbeta primers and 13 Jbeta primers. Sequencing used immunoSEQ multiplex PCR; TCRdb keeps in-frame clones, though not all of them. The repertoire includes some 66,000 clones, approximately 78% of them detected once, and around 2.9% sits in the top ten. Source material: PBMCs. The receptors derive from a woman aged 25 to 39 in good health and CMV-seronegative.

This chain links TRBV4-1 with TRBJ2-5; TRBD1 is a possible D gene (5 bases). The V end was cut by 4 bases, the J end by 2 bases, with 17 bases between. The CDR3 length is 16 residues. CDR1 is MGHRA and CDR2 is YSYEKL in the germline V gene. The CDR3 here is CASSRIGAIYQETQYF. CDR3 bases: TGCGCCAGCAGCCGAATAGGGGCCATTTATCAAGAGACCCAGTACTTC.

V is TRBV7-2 and J is TRBJ2-2; 8 nucleotides line up with TRBD2. The length of the CDR3 is 16 residues. Germline V lookup: CDR1 SGHTA, CDR2 FQGNSA. V gave up 3 bases and J gave up 4 bases; unmatched junction bases: 7. The CDR3 is CASSFSGGAGTGELFF. The CDR3 coding sequence is TGTGCCAGCAGCTTCTCCGGGGGGGCGGGCACCGGGGAGCTGTTTTTT.

Points on this clone: One end of the junction fails to match germline, which may point to a read error. The sample holds other DNA sequences that translate to the same CDR3. The rearrangement uses TRBV30 and TRBJ1-1; D possibly corresponds to TRBD1 (5 bases). This CDR3 has 13 residues. CDR1 GTSNPN and CDR2 SVGIG come from the germline V gene (reference sequence). CDR3: CAWDRQSNTEAFF. Here the CDR3 DNA reads TGTGCCTGGGATCGACAGTCGAACACTGAGGCTTTCTTT.

The V call is TRBV7-2, the J call TRBJ1-4; D unclear. Deletions cut 1 base from V and 1 base from J, with 7 bases between. Germline loops: CDR1 SGHTA, CDR2 FQGNSA. The CDR3 covers 15 residues. The CDR3 coding sequence is TGTGCCAGCAGCTTAGATCCGGTAACTAATGAAAAACTGTTTTTT. Its protein is CASSLDPVTNEKLFF. Looking up the rest from reference TRBV7-2 and TRBJ1-4 gives the full variable domain: GAGVSQSPSNKVTEKGKDVELRCDPISGHTALYWYRQSLGQGLEFLIYFQGNSAPDKSGLPSDRFSAERTGGSVSTLTIQRTQQEDSAVYLCASSLDPVTNEKLFFGSGTQLSVL.

The chain has TRBV7-9 and TRBJ1-2; 7 nucleotides match TRBD1. Germline CDR1 SEHNR, CDR2 FQNEAQ (reference sequence). The CDR3 is 14 amino acids. J lost 8 bases, V lost 2 bases, and 8 bases had no gene match. Here the CDR3 DNA reads TGTGCCAGCAGCTTAATGAACAGGGGAGGCGGCTACACCTTC. Encoded protein: CASSLMNRGGGYTF.

The rearrangement links TRBV7-9 to TRBJ2-3; tentative D call: TRBD1 (6 bases). The CDR3 totals 14 residues. V lost 1 base to trimming and J lost 1 base, with 6 bases between them. Looked up from germline, CDR1 is SEHNR and CDR2 is FQNEAQ (reference sequence). Here the CDR3 DNA reads TGTGCCAGCAGCTTAGGACAGGGCACAGATACGCAGTATTTT. It encodes CASSLGQGTDTQYF.

The chain recombines TRBV10-2 with TRBJ2-5; D call uncertain. The closer fit of TRBJ2-7 to the DNA end suggests the J call may be wrong. Germline lookup yields CDR1 WSHSY and CDR2 SAAADI. CDR3 size: 11 residues. The CDR3 DNA sequence: TGCGCCAGCTCTCTATTCAACGAGCAGTACTTC. It specifies CASSLFNEQYF.

The chain uses TRBV5-1 and TRBJ1-2; D perhaps matches TRBD1 (6 bases). CDR1 and CDR2 from the germline V gene are SGHRS and YFSETQ. Trimming removed 2 bases at V and 3 bases at J, with 14 bases between. CDR3 size: 15 residues. In nucleotides, the CDR3 is TGCGCCAGCAGCTTTACAGGGAAGGTTTACTATGGCTACACCTTC. Its protein is CASSFTGKVYYGYTF.